The 25 T cell receptor beta chains listed next were all sequenced from one sample in a study of cytomegalovirus exposure and HLA in healthy donors. Primers for the PCR totalled 60 Vbeta and 13 Jbeta. This table comes from immunoSEQ multiplex PCR, and its TCRdb copy is limited to in-frame clones, with some not included. This sample carries about 160,000 clones, roughly 78% of them seen once, and the ten largest clones take 2.1%. The source material was PBMCs. These receptors all stem from a man aged 35 to 55 in good health and CMV-seronegative.

The chain joins TRBV7-9 to TRBJ2-7, with D tentatively TRBD1 (5 bases). The CDR3 is 13 residues long. Germline CDR1 is SEHNR and CDR2 is FQNEAQ (reference sequence). Between the trimmed V and J ends, which lost 8 bases and 3 bases, there was a span of 14 bases. This chain's CDR3 is CASQGIGRYEQYF. Here the CDR3 DNA reads TGTGCCAGCCAGGGAATCGGTCGCTACGAGCAGTACTTC. Full variable domain (outside the CDR3, taken from reference TRBV7-9 and TRBJ2-7): DTGVSQNPRHKITKRGQNVTFRCDPISEHNRLYWYRQTLGQGPEFLTYFQNEAQLEKSRLLSDRFSAERPKGSFSTLEIQRTEQGDSAMYLCASQGIGRYEQYFGPGTRLTVT.

The chain carries TRBV7-9 and TRBJ2-3; 11 nucleotides line up with TRBD2. The CDR3 extends over 16 amino acids. The J segment lost 2 bases and the V segment lost 5 bases, leaving 6 bases of the junction unmatched. CDR1 and CDR2 (germline): SEHNR, FQNEAQ (reference sequence). This CDR3 reads CASSLGTSGITDTQYF. In DNA form, the CDR3 reads TGTGCCAGCAGCCTGGGGACTAGCGGCATCACAGATACGCAGTATTTT. The whole variable domain, remainder taken from reference TRBV7-9 and TRBJ2-3, is DTGVSQNPRHKITKRGQNVTFRCDPISEHNRLYWYRQTLGQGPEFLTYFQNEAQLEKSRLLSDRFSAERPKGSFSTLEIQRTEQGDSAMYLCASSLGTSGITDTQYFGPGTRLTVL.

This clone came up once. The genes are TRBV19 and TRBJ2-3; D possibly corresponds to TRBD2 (7 bases). This CDR3 has 16 amino acids. The germline V gene has CDR1 LNHDA and CDR2 SQIVND (reference sequence). V was cut by 1 base and J by 5 bases, with 16 bases left in between. The CDR3 DNA is TGTGCCAGTAGTATAGTGTTCGGGGGGCGCGTAGATACGCAGTATTTT. Protein sequence: CASSIVFGGRVDTQYF.

The rearrangement uses TRBV19 and TRBJ2-1; the match to TRBD2 covers 12 bases. The V and J ends lost 4 bases and 8 bases, in that order; junction bases with no gene match: 9. Per the germline V gene, CDR1 is LNHDA and CDR2 is SQIVND (reference sequence). This CDR3 is built from 16 residues. Here the CDR3 DNA reads TGTGCCAGTAGTACGCTAGCGGGAGGGCATTTCTATGAGCAGTTCTTC. It codes for CASSTLAGGHFYEQFF.

The rearrangement uses TRBV5-1 and TRBJ2-1; tentatively, D is TRBD2 (5 bases). The CDR3 extends over 15 amino acids. CDR1 SGHRS and CDR2 YFSETQ come from the germline V gene. Trimming pared 5 bases from V and 4 bases from J, leaving 16 bases between. The CDR3 DNA is TGCGCCAGCAGAACCTCGGGATCAACTTACAATGAGCAGTTCTTC. Translation: CASRTSGSTYNEQFF. Variable domain in full (rest from reference TRBV5-1 and TRBJ2-1): KAGVTQTPRYLIKTRGQQVTLSCSPISGHRSVSWYQQTPGQGLQFLFEYFSETQRNKGNFPGRFSGRQFSNSRSEMNVSTLELGDSALYLCASRTSGSTYNEQFFGPGTRLTVL.

The genes are TRBV5-1 and TRBJ2-6, with 13 bases that match TRBD2. Germline CDR1 reads SGHRS; CDR2 reads YFSETQ. J was trimmed by 4 bases and V by 4 bases; bases with no gene match: 11. This CDR3 spans 19 amino acids. CDR3 residues: CASSRLTSGRKPGANVLTF. The CDR3 nucleotides are TGCGCCAGCAGCCGCCTGACTAGCGGGAGGAAACCCGGGGCCAACGTCCTGACTTTC.

Notes on this clone: The same CDR3 also results from other DNA sequences found in this sample. The V gene is TRBV11-2, the J gene TRBJ2-1, with D unclear. This CDR3 has 12 amino acids. From germline, CDR1 is SGHAT and CDR2 FQNNGV. V lost 2 bases, J lost 8 bases, and 7 bases lay in between. This chain's CDR3 is CASSLRVDEQFF. The CDR3 DNA reads TGTGCCAGCAGCTTAAGAGTAGATGAGCAGTTCTTC.

Worth noting for this clone: One end of the junction fails to match germline, which may point to a read error. The chain joins TRBV7-9 to TRBJ2-1; 11 positions match TRBD2. CDR3 length: 17 amino acids. CDR1 and CDR2 (germline): SEHNR, FQNEAQ (reference sequence). The CDR3 DNA is TGTTCCAGCAGCTTCACTAGCGGGAGCAACACCTACAATGAGCAGTTCTTC. It translates to CSSSFTSGSNTYNEQFF.

This chain connects TRBV4-3 to TRBJ2-1, with no clear D. CDR1 and CDR2 (germline): LGHNA, YSLEER. The ends were cut back, 1 base at V and 10 bases at J, with 14 bases in the middle. This CDR3 has 14 residues. The chain's CDR3 is CASSQVVRHAEQFF. The CDR3 region has the DNA TGCGCCAGCAGCCAAGTAGTGCGGCACGCCGAGCAGTTCTTC.

This clone has a handful of counts. In nucleotides, the CDR3 is TGTGCCAGCAGTCCCGGGACTGGCTATAATTCACCCCTCCACTTT. Translated, it gives CASSPGTGYNSPLHF. The chain uses TRBV27 and TRBJ1-6; perhaps TRBD1 as D (5 bases). The germline V gene encodes CDR1 MNHEY and CDR2 SMNVEV (reference sequence). CDR3 length: 15 amino acids. V was shortened by 5 bases and J by 3 bases, with 11 bases between the two germline ends.

The J gene is TRBJ2-7, the V gene TRBV28; TRBD1 matches 9 bases. Germline CDR1 and CDR2: MDHEN and SYDVKM. The CDR3 length is 14 residues. After removal of 5 bases from V and 3 bases from J, the junction contained 5 bases not matched to a gene. Written as DNA, the CDR3 is TGTGCCAGCAGTCCGAGACAGGGGGGCTACGAGCAGTACTTC. Amino acids: CASSPRQGGYEQYF. The full variable domain, in which reference TRBV28 and TRBJ2-7 provide the parts outside the CDR3, is DVKVTQSSRYLVKRTGEKVFLECVQDMDHENMFWYRQDPGLGLRLIYFSYDVKMKEKGDIPEGYSVSREKKERFSLILESASTNQTSMYLCASSPRQGGYEQYFGPGTRLTVT.

J is TRBJ2-2 and V is TRBV10-3; 7 bases agree with TRBD2. V was pared by 9 bases and J by 2 bases, with 6 bases of the junction left unmatched. This CDR3 spans 14 amino acids. CDR1 is ENHRY and CDR2 is SYGVKD in the germline V gene. Here the CDR3 DNA reads TGTGCCATGGGGGGGATGGGAAACACCGGGGAGCTGTTTTTT. Its translation: CAMGGMGNTGELFF.

The V gene is TRBV7-9, the J gene TRBJ2-3; D gene ambiguous. The V gene's germline CDR1 is SEHNR and CDR2 FQNEAQ (reference sequence). This CDR3 spans 13 amino acids. Trimming took off 2 bases at V and 5 bases at J, with 8 bases between the two ends. The DNA for the CDR3 is TGTGCCAGCAGCTTAAACTCTCAAGATACGCAGTATTTT. It translates to CASSLNSQDTQYF.

This rearrangement joins TRBV28 to TRBJ2-1, with 12 bases matching TRBD1. Trimming at V came to 6 bases and at J to 9 bases, leaving 3 bases not matched to a gene. The CDR3 spans 13 residues. CDR1 MDHEN and CDR2 SYDVKM come from the germline V gene. CDR3 residues: CASRGQGAGEQFF. CDR3 DNA sequence: TGTGCCAGCAGGGGACAGGGGGCGGGTGAGCAGTTCTTC.

The sample holds one count of this clone. The rearrangement uses TRBV7-2 and TRBJ2-5, with unresolved D. Matching the DNA end better, TRBJ2-7 makes the J call doubtful. The CDR3 is made up of 13 amino acids. Per germline, CDR1 SGHTA and CDR2 FQGNSA. The CDR3 DNA sequence: TGTGCCAGCAGCTTAACAGATGATTACGAGCAGTACTTC. Protein: CASSLTDDYEQYF.

The chain carries TRBV9 and TRBJ2-1; 15 bases are a match to TRBD2. The CDR3 has 18 residues. With 2 bases clipped from V and 2 bases from J, the junction kept 5 bases outside the gene matches. CDR1 is SGDLS, CDR2 YYNGEE, per germline. The CDR3 spells CASSVRTSGRAAYNEQFF. The CDR3 DNA reads TGTGCCAGCAGCGTCAGGACTAGCGGGAGGGCCGCCTACAATGAGCAGTTCTTC.

This chain links TRBV4-1 with TRBJ2-1; TRBD2 might be the D (5 bases). V lost 3 bases and J lost 0, with 12 bases in between. The CDR3 consists of 16 residues. CDR1 and CDR2 from the germline V gene are MGHRA and YSYEKL. The CDR3: CASSQEAESSYNEQFF. The CDR3 DNA is TGCGCCAGCAGCCAGGAGGCGGAAAGCTCCTACAATGAGCAGTTCTTC.

V and J are TRBV18 and TRBJ1-2, with 11 positions matching TRBD1. The V and J ends lost 6 bases and 7 bases, in that order; junction bases with no gene match: 10. This CDR3 is 15 amino acids long. Germline CDR1 KGHSH, CDR2 LQKENI. The CDR3 coding sequence is TGTGCCAGCTCGCTTGGGACAGGGGGAAGTAGTGGCTACACCTTC. Its protein product is CASSLGTGGSSGYTF.

The rearrangement joins TRBV2 to TRBJ2-7, with TRBD2 as a possible D gene (6 bases). Trimming cost V 6 bases and J 0 bases, with 9 bases left between them. CDR3 length: 13 amino acids. CDR1 and CDR2 (germline): SNHLY, FYNNEI. CDR3 nucleotide sequence: TGTGCCAGCAGGTCCGGGAGCTCCTACGAGCAGTACTTC. Its translation is CASRSGSSYEQYF.

The J gene is TRBJ2-1, the V gene TRBV5-4, with D uncertain. Germline V gene data show CDR1 as SGHNT and CDR2 as YYREEE (reference sequence). This CDR3 has 13 residues. Trimming stripped 2 bases from V and 5 bases from J, with 8 bases between. The CDR3 DNA reads TGTGCCAGCAGCTTCTCGCGGAACAATGAGCAGTTCTTC. Its translation is CASSFSRNNEQFF.

A few counts support this clone. The rearrangement joins TRBV5-1 to TRBJ2-3; D is uncertain. The CDR3 loop spans 13 amino acids. Germline loops: CDR1 SGHRS, CDR2 YFSETQ. V was trimmed by 6 bases and J by 1 base, leaving 9 bases between them. The CDR3 region is CASNSRGTDTQYF. The CDR3 DNA reads as TGCGCCAGCAATTCGCGTGGCACAGATACGCAGTATTTT.

The chain combines TRBV6-4 with TRBJ2-1; 8 nucleotides agree with TRBD2. Germline CDR1 and CDR2: MRHNA and SNTAGT. This CDR3 is 14 amino acids long. Trimming at V came to 4 bases and at J to 9 bases, leaving 8 bases not matched to a gene. CDR3 DNA: TGTGCCAGCAGTGGACTAAGCGGGAGAGGTGAGCAGTTCTTC. Translation: CASSGLSGRGEQFF.

The rearrangement links TRBV27 to TRBJ2-7; 8 nucleotides align to TRBD1. Trimming at V came to 6 bases and at J to 6 bases, leaving 10 bases not matched to a gene. The germline V gene has CDR1 MNHEY and CDR2 SMNVEV (reference sequence). The CDR3 loop spans 14 amino acids. For the CDR3, the DNA is TGTGCCAGCAGCTTCACAGGGGGTATGTCCGAGCAGTACTTC. Translation gives CASSFTGGMSEQYF.

The rearrangement links TRBV19 to TRBJ2-5, with D maybe TRBD1 (6 bases). This CDR3 has 13 residues. V lost 5 bases and J 5 bases, leaving 12 bases between the germline ends. Germline V gives CDR1 LNHDA, CDR2 SQIVND (reference sequence). The CDR3 DNA reads as TGTGCCAGTAGTCAGGGGCAGGGGGAGACCCAGTACTTC. This gives the protein CASSQGQGETQYF.

Here the CDR3 DNA reads TGTGCCAGCAGCGTATTTTCGAGGTTACACACCGGGGAGCTGTTTTTT. It codes for CASSVFSRLHTGELFF. The chain employs TRBV9 and TRBJ2-2; no clear D. Germline V gene sequence: CDR1 SGDLS, CDR2 YYNGEE. This CDR3 has 16 residues. The germline V and J ends were trimmed by 1 base and 3 bases, with 13 bases remaining between them.